These 30 T cell receptor beta chains were sequenced from one sample in a study of patients and donors after allogeneic stem cell transplantation. TCRdb called the RT-PCR reads again in MiXCR, with one record for every CDR3 protein. The sample holds hundreds of thousands of distinct CDR3 sequences, 16% seen once. Specimen: blood, either unsorted or a sorted T cell fraction (not recorded which). All receptors derive from a human donor who was either an allogeneic HSCT recipient or a stem cell or donor lymphocyte infusion donor (not recorded which). It is not recorded whose cells these are; they may come from a transplant donor.

This clonotype was seen at least ten times. J is TRBJ2-1 and V is TRBV12-3 or TRBV12-4; D ambiguous. This CDR3 is 13 amino acids long. V was shortened by 3 bases and J by 8 bases, with 11 bases between the two germline ends. Written as DNA, the CDR3 is TGTGCCAGCAGTTTGGCTAGTGCCGATGAGCAGTTCTTC. Translation gives CASSLASADEQFF.

This clonotype was observed a few times. The chain has TRBV27 and TRBJ2-5; 8 bases are shared with TRBD2. The CDR3 covers 16 residues. The germline V gene encodes CDR1 MNHEY and CDR2 SMNVEV (reference sequence). J gave up 4 bases and V 2 bases, and 9 bases lay outside the gene matches. This CDR3 reads CASSLGVVAGLETQYF. The CDR3 DNA sequence: TGTGCCAGCAGTTTAGGGGTAGTAGCGGGACTAGAGACCCAGTACTTC.

The table lists this clonotype with many counts. The chain links TRBV5-1 to TRBJ1-2, with 7 bases lining up with TRBD1. The CDR3 is 15 residues long. Trimming took 0 bases from V and 2 from J; bases not matched to a gene: 4. Germline CDR1 and CDR2: SGHRS and YFSETQ. This CDR3 is CASSLGQGSNYGYTF. CDR3 nucleotide sequence: TGCGCCAGCAGCTTGGGACAGGGATCGAACTATGGCTACACCTTC.

The chain links TRBV7-4 to TRBJ2-5; TRBD2 aligns across 12 bases. In germline, CDR1 is SGHVT, CDR2 SQSDAQ. V shed 5 bases, J shed 2 bases, and the junction held 12 bases outside the gene matches. This CDR3 spans 18 amino acids. The CDR3 here is CASSPLKGLAGRQETQYF. The CDR3 DNA is TGTGCCAGCAGCCCCCTAAAGGGACTAGCGGGCCGACAAGAGACCCAGTACTTC.

This clonotype was picked up a small number of times. The chain recombines TRBV4-3 with TRBJ2-7; either TRBD1 or TRBD2 may fit D (6 bases each). Germline V gives CDR1 LGHNA, CDR2 YSLEER. The germline V and J ends were trimmed by 4 bases and 1 base, with 17 bases remaining between them. There are 16 residues in the CDR3. The CDR3 nucleotides are TGCGCCAGCAGCCTAGAGGGGGGTCTACATTCCTACGAGCAGTACTTC. The encoded protein is CASSLEGGLHSYEQYF.

Worth noting for this clonotype: The junction departs from germline at one end; a sequencing error may be responsible. The rearrangement joins TRBV20-1 to TRBJ2-1; D is unclear. Germline CDR1 is DFQATT and CDR2 is SNEGSKA (reference sequence). CDR3 length: 14 amino acids. CDR3 DNA: TGCAGTGCCCAACGGGCCGAGACCTACAATGAGCTGTTCTTC. Amino acid sequence: CSAQRAETYNELFF.

The V gene is TRBV4-3, the J gene TRBJ2-7; D unclear. Germline V gene data show CDR1 as LGHNA and CDR2 as YSLEER. The CDR3 has 15 amino acids. Trimming removed 0 bases from V and 2 bases from J, with 11 bases in between. The chain's CDR3 is CASSQERTNPYEQYF. The CDR3 bases are TGCGCCAGCAGCCAAGAGAGGACCAATCCCTACGAGCAGTACTTC.

V usage is TRBV20-1 and J usage is TRBJ2-1; 8 bases line up with TRBD2. The junction had 13 bases not matched to a gene; V was cut back by 2 bases and J by 7 bases. There are 16 residues in the CDR3. Per germline, CDR1 DFQATT and CDR2 SNEGSKA (reference sequence). This CDR3 is CSARSPEREFGNEQFF. The DNA for the CDR3 is TGCAGTGCTAGATCCCCTGAGCGGGAGTTTGGGAATGAGCAGTTCTTC.

This clonotype was seen more than once but under ten times. The chain couples TRBV7-9 to TRBJ2-5; no definite D call. The CDR3 is 14 residues long. Trimming shortened V by 1 base and J by 7 bases, and 13 bases separated the two germline ends. Germline CDR1 reads SEHNR; CDR2 reads FQNEAQ (reference sequence). The CDR3 spells CASSLDGISGTQYF. The CDR3 DNA reads as TGTGCCAGCAGCTTAGACGGCATCAGTGGGACCCAGTACTTC.

Written as DNA, the CDR3 is TGTGCCTGGAGTATCACCCGTCGGACTAGCGCACACTACAATGAGCAGTTCTTC. Translation: CAWSITRRTSAHYNEQFF. The chain combines TRBV30 with TRBJ2-1; TRBD2 agrees at 9 bases. The trim removed 2 bases at V and 3 bases at J, leaving 14 bases unmatched. This CDR3 is built from 18 residues. Germline CDR1 GTSNPN, CDR2 SVGIG (reference sequence).

Only a few counts were recorded for this clonotype. The chain couples TRBV14 to TRBJ2-1, with D maybe TRBD1 (6 bases). Germline-derived CDR1 and CDR2 are SGHDN and FVKESK. This CDR3 region has 16 residues. Between the trimmed V and J ends, which lost 3 bases and 2 bases, there was a span of 14 bases. The CDR3 coding sequence is TGTGCCAGCAGCCAGGTACAGGGCTCCCCCTACAATGAGCAGTTCTTC. This sequence encodes CASSQVQGSPYNEQFF.

The chain is built from TRBV15 and TRBJ1-6; D not certain. Germline CDR1 reads LNHNV; CDR2 reads YYDKDF (reference sequence). This CDR3 is 15 amino acids long. The V end lost 1 base, the J end lost 0 bases, and 4 bases lay between the germline ends. For the CDR3, the DNA is TGTGCCACCAGCAGAGTTAGCTCCTATAATTCACCCCTCCACTTT. Encoded protein: CATSRVSSYNSPLHF.

This clonotype was detected a few times. The chain uses TRBV25-1 and TRBJ2-7; possibly TRBD1 for D (6 bases). The CDR3 sequence is 14 residues long. In germline, CDR1 is MGHDK, CDR2 SYGVNS. V dropped 2 bases and J dropped 3 bases, with 11 bases sitting between them. CDR3 bases: TGTGCCAGCAGTGAAATAGGACAGAGCTACGAGCAGTACTTC. Protein sequence: CASSEIGQSYEQYF.

In its sample, this clonotype was seen a few times. The V and J genes are TRBV6-4 and TRBJ2-2, with D uncertain. Germline CDR1 and CDR2: MRHNA and SNTAGT. V was cut by 2 bases and J by 6 bases, with 7 bases left in between. The CDR3 contains 13 residues. CDR3 amino acids: CASSDRDAGELFF. The CDR3, as DNA: TGTGCCAGCAGTGACAGGGATGCCGGGGAGCTGTTTTTT.

J is TRBJ1-1 and V is TRBV12-3 or TRBV12-4; D gene unclear. Trimming took off 3 bases at V and 4 bases at J, with 18 bases between the two ends. This CDR3 spans 16 amino acids. Here the CDR3 reads CASSFGRKSRGTEAFF. The CDR3 DNA is TGTGCCAGCAGTTTCGGCAGAAAATCGCGAGGCACTGAAGCTTTCTTT.

This chain uses TRBV5-1 with TRBJ2-1; TRBD2 agrees at 7 bases. The V gene end was trimmed by 2 bases and the J gene end by 3 bases; junction bases not matched to a gene: 8. Germline CDR1 is SGHRS and CDR2 is YFSETQ. The CDR3 is 16 residues long. The DNA for the CDR3 is TGCGCCAGCAGCTTATTGAGGGAGGGCCGCTACAATGAGCAGTTCTTC. This translates into CASSLLREGRYNEQFF.

This clonotype was found many times. The gene calls are TRBV5-1 and TRBJ2-1; D call uncertain. The germline CDR1 and CDR2 sequences are SGHRS and YFSETQ. This CDR3 region has 15 residues. V was shortened by 5 bases and J by 1 base, with 13 bases between the two germline ends. The CDR3 coding sequence is TGCGCCAGCAGTGATCCAGGCTATTCCTACAATGAGCAGTTCTTC. The encoded protein is CASSDPGYSYNEQFF.

This clonotype was seen a handful of times. The rearrangement joins TRBV12-3 or TRBV12-4 to TRBJ1-5; D unresolved. There are 17 residues in the CDR3. V lost 4 bases, J lost 0 bases, and 16 bases lay in between. The CDR3 nucleotides are TGTGCCAGCAGTTCTTGGACTTACCGTTATAGCAATCAGCCCCAGCATTTT. It translates to CASSSWTYRYSNQPQHF.

The chain has TRBV29-1 and TRBJ2-7, with a tentative D call TRBD2 (6 bases). Germline assignment: CDR1 SQVTM and CDR2 ANQGSEA. The ends were cut back, 7 bases at V and 2 bases at J, with 18 bases in the middle. The CDR3 contains 14 residues. This chain's CDR3 is CSGASGYTTYEQYF. CDR3 nucleotides: TGCAGCGGGGCCAGCGGGTATACCACCTACGAGCAGTACTTC.

The gene calls are TRBV29-1 and TRBJ1-1, with TRBD1 identical over 9 bases. Germline CDR1 and CDR2: SQVTM and ANQGSEA. Trimming removed 6 bases from V and 5 bases from J; junction bases left unmatched: 7. The length of the CDR3 is 13 residues. CDR3 region: CSVVRQGGTEAFF. The DNA for the CDR3 is TGCAGCGTCGTCAGACAGGGGGGGACTGAAGCTTTCTTT. The entire variable domain, with the rest obtained from reference TRBV29-1 and TRBJ1-1, is as follows: SAVISQKPSRDICQRGTSLTIQCQVDSQVTMMFWYRQQPGQSLTLIATANQGSEATYESGFVIDKFPISRPNLTFSTLTVSNMSPEDSSIYLCSVVRQGGTEAFFGQGTRLTVV.

The rearrangement joins TRBV29-1 to TRBJ1-2, with 8 bases matching TRBD1. V lost 1 base, J lost 1 base, and 5 bases stayed unmatched. Germline V CDR1 and CDR2: SQVTM, ANQGSEA. The CDR3 totals 15 residues. CDR3 residues: CSVEGGQGLNYGYTF. The CDR3 DNA reads TGCAGCGTTGAAGGTGGACAGGGCCTTAACTATGGCTACACCTTC.

CDR3 bases: TGCAGTGCGAGGGCTCCGAACACCGGGGAGCTGTTTTTT. Its translation is CSARAPNTGELFF. The V call is TRBV20-1, the J call TRBJ2-2; tentative D call: TRBD2 (5 bases). Trimming took off 6 bases at V and 0 bases at J, with 8 bases between the two ends. This CDR3 has 13 amino acids. The V gene's germline CDR1 is DFQATT and CDR2 SNEGSKA (reference sequence).

Worth noting for this clonotype: Sequence at one end of the junction differs from germline and may be a read error. This chain's CDR3 is CSASGDGHNPF. CDR3 nucleotides: TGCAGTGCTAGTGGGGACGGACACAATCCGTTC. The gene calls are TRBV20-1 and TRBJ2-7, with D perhaps being TRBD1 or TRBD2 (5 bases each). The germline V gene encodes CDR1 DFQATT and CDR2 SNEGSKA (reference sequence). This CDR3 comprises 11 residues.

This clonotype was counted only a few times. The chain combines TRBV11-3 with TRBJ2-1, with D possibly being TRBD1 or TRBD2 (6 bases each). Germline CDR1 SGHNT, CDR2 YENEEA. CDR3 length: 15 residues. V was shortened by 2 bases and J by 7 bases, with 15 bases between the two germline ends. CDR3 nucleotide sequence: TGTGCCAGCAGCTTACGGGGGCGTGACCGGAATGAGCAGTTCTTC. This translates into CASSLRGRDRNEQFF.

This clonotype has just a few counts. The chain is built from TRBV15 and TRBJ2-2, with D possibly being TRBD2 (7 bases). CDR3 length: 17 residues. CDR1 LNHNV and CDR2 YYDKDF come from the germline V gene (reference sequence). The V end lost 5 bases, the J end lost 7 bases, and 23 bases lay between the germline ends. The CDR3 sequence is CATSLPKGGAVDGELFF. In DNA form, the CDR3 reads TGTGCCACCAGCCTACCTAAGGGGGGGGCTGTGGACGGGGAGCTGTTTTTT.

This clonotype has more than one count but fewer than ten. The chain joins TRBV11-1 to TRBJ2-7, with unresolved D. The CDR3 totals 14 residues. Germline V gene lookup returns CDR1 SGHAT and CDR2 FQDESV (reference sequence). Trimming cost V 5 bases and J 3 bases, with 14 bases left between them. The CDR3 nucleotides read TGTGCCAGCAGCCCATCGGGCGGATTCTACGAGCAGTACTTC. Translated, it gives CASSPSGGFYEQYF.

This clonotype has more than one count but fewer than ten. This sequence joins TRBV5-1 and TRBJ2-5; TRBD2 is a possible D gene (6 bases). Trimming took off 0 bases at V and 4 bases at J, with 10 bases between the two ends. The germline gives CDR1 SGHRS, CDR2 YFSETQ. The CDR3 contains 14 residues. The CDR3 DNA reads as TGCGCCAGCAGCTTGGCCCTGGGAGGAGAGACCCAGTACTTC. It is translated as CASSLALGGETQYF. The full variable domain, completed using reference TRBV5-1 and TRBJ2-5, is KAGVTQTPRYLIKTRGQQVTLSCSPISGHRSVSWYQQTPGQGLQFLFEYFSETQRNKGNFPGRFSGRQFSNSRSEMNVSTLELGDSALYLCASSLALGGETQYFGPGTRLLVL.

The chain joins TRBV4-2 to TRBJ2-7, with unresolved D. Germline V gene data show CDR1 as LGHNA and CDR2 as YNFKEQ. V shed 1 base and J shed 6 bases, with 10 bases lying between them. This CDR3 region has 13 residues. The CDR3 nucleotides read TGTGCCAGCAGCCAAGGCGCCAGCCGCGAGCAGTACTTC. This encodes CASSQGASREQYF.

The rearrangement uses TRBV7-2 and TRBJ2-7, with TRBD1 matching 7 bases. The trim removed 5 bases at V and 6 bases at J, leaving 10 bases unmatched. Looked up from germline, CDR1 is SGHTA and CDR2 is FQGNSA. The CDR3 is made up of 14 amino acids. CDR3 protein: CASSPRHTGAEQYF. CDR3 DNA sequence: TGTGCCAGCAGCCCGCGCCATACAGGGGCCGAGCAGTACTTC. The entire variable domain, with the rest obtained from reference TRBV7-2 and TRBJ2-7, is as follows: GAGVSQSPSNKVTEKGKDVELRCDPISGHTALYWYRQSLGQGLEFLIYFQGNSAPDKSGLPSDRFSAERTGGSVSTLTIQRTQQEDSAVYLCASSPRHTGAEQYFGPGTRLTVT.

This clonotype occurred a few times. This rearrangement joins TRBV2 to TRBJ2-7; D is ambiguous. The V end lost 7 bases, the J end lost 7 bases, and 14 bases lay between the germline ends. The CDR3 has 12 amino acids. Germline V gene lookup returns CDR1 SNHLY and CDR2 FYNNEI. Here the CDR3 DNA reads TGTGCCAGCAATAGGGTGTCTGGGGAGCAGTACTTC. Its translation: CASNRVSGEQYF.